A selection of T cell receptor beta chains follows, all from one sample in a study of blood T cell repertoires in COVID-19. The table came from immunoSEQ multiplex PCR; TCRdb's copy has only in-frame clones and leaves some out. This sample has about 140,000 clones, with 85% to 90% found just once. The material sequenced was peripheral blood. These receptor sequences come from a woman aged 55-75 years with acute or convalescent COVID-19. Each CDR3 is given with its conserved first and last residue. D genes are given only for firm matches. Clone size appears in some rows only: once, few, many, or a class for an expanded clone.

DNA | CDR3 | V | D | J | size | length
TGTGCCAGCAGCTTACTTCCACTCCGCGAGCAGTACTTC | CASSLLPLREQYF | TRBV11-3 | NA | TRBJ2-7 | NA | 13
TGTGCCAGTAGTATAGGGCCAGGGGCTTCCTACGAGCAGTACTTC | CASSIGPGASYEQYF | TRBV19 | NA | TRBJ2-7 | once | 15
TGTGCCAGCAGCCGACGATCGGCGGCCGGAAACACCATATATTTT | CASSRRSAAGNTIYF | TRBV13 | NA | TRBJ1-3 | NA | 15
TGCGCCAGCAGCAGAGGGACAGACGGCTATGGCTACACCTTC | CASSRGTDGYGYTF | TRBV5-1 | TRBD1 | TRBJ1-2 | NA | 14
TGTGCCAGTCGTATCTTAGATACGCAGTATTTT | CASRILDTQYF | TRBV19 | NA | TRBJ2-3 | NA | 11
TGTGCCAGCAGTTTAAACTTAGGGAGGGGGGATCAGCCCCAGCATTTT | CASSLNLGRGDQPQHF | TRBV28 | NA | TRBJ1-5 | few | 16
TGTGCCAGCAGTACGACCGGGACAGGGACCTACGAGCAGTACTTC | CASSTTGTGTYEQYF | TRBV28 | TRBD1 | TRBJ2-7 | NA | 15
TGTGCCAGCAGTTTTCGGGACAGGAATCAGCCCCAGCATTTT | CASSFRDRNQPQHF | TRBV6-5 | TRBD1 | TRBJ1-5 | NA | 14
TGTGCCAGCAGCTTAAGATACCGGGACAGGGGTAATAATGATTCACCCCTCCACTTT | CASSLRYRDRGNNDSPLHF | TRBV11-2 | TRBD1 | TRBJ1-6 | NA | 19
TGCGCCAGCAGCCACCAGACTAGCGGGGCCTACAATGAGCAGTTCTTC | CASSHQTSGAYNEQFF | TRBV4-3 | TRBD2 | TRBJ2-1 | NA | 16
TGTGCCACCAGTGATCTACAGGGACGGATTGAGACCCAGTACTTC | CATSDLQGRIETQYF | TRBV24-1 | NA | TRBJ2-5 | NA | 15
TGTGCCAGCAGTGGCGGCACCGGGTATGGCTACACCTTC | CASSGGTGYGYTF | TRBV9 | NA | TRBJ1-2 | once | 13
TGTGCCAGCAGTGTCCCAGGGGGAAATGAAAAACTGTTTTTT | CASSVPGGNEKLFF | TRBV28 | TRBD1 | TRBJ1-4 | NA | 14
TGCGCCAGCAGCACGGTCCCGCCGAACTATGGCTACACCTTC | CASSTVPPNYGYTF | TRBV5-1 | NA | TRBJ1-2 | NA | 14
TGTGCTAGCAGCGCGGACAGGAACACTGAAGCTTTCTTT | CASSADRNTEAFF | TRBV7-7 | NA | TRBJ1-1 | once | 13
TGTGCCGGGCCCCCAGGGGGCAACACAGATACGCAGTATTTT | CAGPPGGNTDTQYF | TRBV28 | TRBD1 | TRBJ2-3 | NA | 14
TGTGCCAGCAGCCCACGACAGGGGGCGAACACTGAAGCTTTCTTT | CASSPRQGANTEAFF | TRBV9 | TRBD1 | TRBJ1-1 | NA | 15
TGTGCCAGCAGCTCCGGGACAGTGAATTCACCCCTCCACTTT | CASSSGTVNSPLHF | TRBV7-8 | TRBD1 | TRBJ1-6 | NA | 14
TGTGCCAGCTCATCGATGGACAGGGTCCAGCATTTT | CASSSMDRVQHF | TRBV18 | TRBD1 | TRBJ1-5 | NA | 12
TGTGCCAGCAGCTACGGACAGACCTACGAGCAGTACTTC | CASSYGQTYEQYF | TRBV7-8 | NA | TRBJ2-7 | NA | 13
TGTGCCAGCAGCGTAGAGCCCAAGTCCAGCGGGGGTACAGATACGCAGTATTTT | CASSVEPKSSGGTDTQYF | TRBV9 | TRBD2 | TRBJ2-3 | NA | 18
TGTGCCAGTAGTACCCCGACTAGAACAGGTTACGAGCAGTACTTC | CASSTPTRTGYEQYF | TRBV19 | NA | TRBJ2-7 | NA | 15
TGTGCCTGGGCTAGCGGATACACAGATACGCAGTATTTT | CAWASGYTDTQYF | TRBV30 | TRBD2 | TRBJ2-3 | NA | 13
TGTGCTAGTGGTTTGACTAGGGGCATCGTCCCGGAGGGAGCTTTCTTT | CASGLTRGIVPEGAFF | TRBV12-5 | NA | TRBJ1-1 | NA | 16
TGTGCCAGCAGTGAAGCGAGGTCGGGGGGCACTGCCAAAAACATTCAGTACTTC | CASSEARSGGTAKNIQYF | TRBV2 | NA | TRBJ2-4 | NA | 18